The 29 T cell receptor beta chains presented below share a single source sample, sequenced in a study of T cell responses to AZD1222 COVID-19 vaccine. The protocol was immunoSEQ multiplex PCR, while the TCRdb copy is restricted to in-frame clones and leaves out a portion. The repertoire consists of some 160,000 clones, with approximately 91% occurring once and the leading ten covering about 2%. This specimen consisted of peripheral blood, obtained 28 days after the second AZD1222 dose. The origin of the receptors is an adult who received the AZD1222 COVID-19 vaccine.

The genes are TRBV5-1 and TRBJ2-2; 8 nucleotides line up with TRBD2. V was pared by 2 bases and J by 5 bases, with 2 bases of the junction left unmatched. The CDR3 spans 14 residues. Germline loops: CDR1 SGHRS, CDR2 YFSETQ. The CDR3 DNA follows: TGCGCCAGCAGCTTAGCGGGGGAAACCGGGGAGCTGTTTTTT. Translating it yields CASSLAGETGELFF.

The chain combines TRBV2 with TRBJ1-1, with 9 bases fitting TRBD1. After removal of 6 bases from V and 0 bases from J, the junction contained 5 bases not matched to a gene. Germline CDR1 reads SNHLY; CDR2 reads FYNNEI. There are 15 residues in the CDR3. The CDR3 loop reads CASRGRTGVNTEAFF. The DNA for the CDR3 is TGTGCCAGCAGGGGGCGGACAGGGGTGAACACTGAAGCTTTCTTT.

The chain recombines TRBV7-2 with TRBJ1-1, with D possibly matching TRBD1 (6 bases). Germline CDR1 reads SGHTA; CDR2 reads FQGNSA. V lost 5 bases to trimming and J lost 0 bases, with 19 bases between them. The CDR3 loop spans 17 amino acids. The CDR3 sequence is CASSTRTVKGMNTEAFF. CDR3 nucleotides: TGTGCCAGCAGCACGCGGACAGTCAAGGGCATGAACACTGAAGCTTTCTTT.

J is TRBJ2-2 and V is TRBV5-1; 8 bases are a match to TRBD1. The trim removed 4 bases at V and 7 bases at J, leaving 6 bases unmatched. CDR3 length: 14 amino acids. The germline gives CDR1 SGHRS, CDR2 YFSETQ. The CDR3 DNA is TGCGCCAGCAGCCCATCAGGGGGCAGCGGGGAGCTGTTTTTT. Translation: CASSPSGGSGELFF.

The rearrangement uses TRBV2 and TRBJ1-1; D is possibly TRBD1 (5 bases). The V and J ends lost 4 bases and 5 bases respectively, with 11 bases between them. The CDR3 has 13 amino acids. Germline lookup yields CDR1 SNHLY and CDR2 FYNNEI. The DNA of the CDR3 is TGTGCCAGCAGTGGGGGGGACTTTACTGAAGCTTTCTTT. Residues: CASSGGDFTEAFF.

This clone was found a few times. The chain is built from TRBV5-4 and TRBJ1-1; TRBD1 matches at 7 bases. V dropped 4 bases and J dropped 7; count of bases not matched to a gene: 10. From germline, CDR1 is SGHNT and CDR2 YYREEE (reference sequence). The CDR3 consists of 14 residues. CDR3 bases: TGTGCCAGCAGCCACTCGGACAGGTCGATTGAAGCTTTCTTT. This encodes CASSHSDRSIEAFF.

The chain couples TRBV9 to TRBJ1-1; D is undetermined. The CDR3 consists of 13 residues. V lost 3 bases and J 1 base, leaving 7 bases between the germline ends. The germline V gene has CDR1 SGDLS and CDR2 YYNGEE. CDR3 sequence (DNA): TGTGCCAGCAGCGGCCGGAGGAACACTGAAGCTTTCTTT. This codes for CASSGRRNTEAFF.

The chain joins TRBV9 to TRBJ2-5, with 7 nucleotides matching TRBD2. Trimming took 3 bases from V and 5 from J; bases not matched to a gene: 13. The CDR3 runs 16 residues. Germline CDR1 and CDR2: SGDLS and YYNGEE. Here the CDR3 DNA reads TGTGCCAGCAGCGGCTGGGGCCAGCGGGGTGCGGAGACCCAGTACTTC. It specifies CASSGWGQRGAETQYF.

The chain is built from TRBV3-1 (or the pseudogene TRBV3-2) and TRBJ1-1, with TRBD1 matching over 9 bases. CDR1 is LGHDT and CDR2 is YNNKEL in the germline V gene (reference sequence). V lost 1 base, J lost 6 bases, and 0 bases stayed unmatched. This CDR3 has 13 residues. CDR3 in amino acids: CASSQGQGAEAFF. In DNA, the CDR3 is TGTGCCAGCAGCCAAGGACAGGGGGCTGAAGCTTTCTTT.

The chain employs TRBV30 and TRBJ1-1; D call uncertain. Germline CDR1 is GTSNPN and CDR2 is SVGIG (reference sequence). V was cut by 3 bases and J by 11 bases, with 13 bases left in between. The CDR3 consists of 11 residues. CDR3 sequence: CAWRGNWGAFF. CDR3 in DNA: TGTGCCTGGAGGGGAAATTGGGGTGCTTTCTTT.

The rearrangement links TRBV5-6 to TRBJ1-1, with no clear D. Germline CDR1 reads SGHDT; CDR2 reads YYEEEE. The CDR3 has 13 residues. The V end was cut by 1 base, the J end by 0 bases, with 4 bases between. The CDR3 loop reads CASSLSVNTEAFF. CDR3 coding DNA: TGTGCCAGCAGCTTGTCTGTGAACACTGAAGCTTTCTTT.

This chain joins TRBV7-9 and TRBJ1-2; D unresolved. Germline values: CDR1 SEHNR, CDR2 FQNEAQ (reference sequence). This CDR3 comprises 13 residues. V was cut by 1 base and J by 8 bases, with 11 bases left in between. The CDR3 loop is CASSLVTVSGYTF. CDR3 bases: TGTGCCAGCAGCTTAGTAACAGTTTCAGGCTACACCTTC. Looking up the rest from reference TRBV7-9 and TRBJ1-2 gives the full variable domain: DTGVSQNPRHKITKRGQNVTFRCDPISEHNRLYWYRQTLGQGPEFLTYFQNEAQLEKSRLLSDRFSAERPKGSFSTLEIQRTEQGDSAMYLCASSLVTVSGYTFGSGTRLTVV.

The genes are TRBV19 and TRBJ2-6; unclear D gene. CDR1 and CDR2 (germline): LNHDA, SQIVND (reference sequence). The ends were cut back, 3 bases at V and 0 bases at J, with 15 bases in the middle. This CDR3 has 18 amino acids. The CDR3 loop reads CASSIFRKGFSGANVLTF. CDR3 DNA sequence: TGTGCCAGTAGTATTTTCCGGAAGGGATTCTCTGGGGCCAACGTCCTGACTTTC.

The chain combines TRBV6-4 with TRBJ1-1, with TRBD1 matching 8 bases. Germline V gene data show CDR1 as MRHNA and CDR2 as SNTAGT. This CDR3 is 14 amino acids long. J gave up 6 bases and V 4 bases, and 7 bases lay outside the gene matches. CDR3 sequence: CASSVGTGAAEAFF. The DNA of the CDR3 is TGTGCCAGCAGTGTAGGGACAGGTGCGGCTGAAGCTTTCTTT.

The rearrangement uses TRBV27 and TRBJ2-2, with D tentatively TRBD2 (6 bases). Germline V lookup: CDR1 MNHEY, CDR2 SMNVEV (reference sequence). This CDR3 comprises 15 residues. V lost 3 bases and J lost 5, with 13 bases in between. CDR3: CASSFVGGGTGELFF. The DNA for the CDR3 is TGTGCCAGCAGTTTTGTGGGTGGGGGGACCGGGGAGCTGTTTTTT.

This chain links TRBV9 with TRBJ1-2; the D is unclear. V was clipped by 4 bases and J by 0 bases, with 13 bases between them. CDR1 is SGDLS, CDR2 YYNGEE, per germline. The CDR3 consists of 15 residues. CDR3 protein: CASSSSEGANYGYTF. The CDR3 nucleotides are TGTGCCAGCAGCTCTTCCGAGGGAGCTAACTATGGCTACACCTTC.

The chain has TRBV19 and TRBJ2-2; a weak D match, TRBD2 (6 bases). This CDR3 spans 15 amino acids. Germline CDR1 LNHDA, CDR2 SQIVND (reference sequence). Trimming took off 6 bases at V and 4 bases at J, with 15 bases between the two ends. This chain's CDR3 is CASRLREWGTGELFF. Here the CDR3 DNA reads TGTGCCAGTAGGTTGCGGGAATGGGGCACCGGGGAGCTGTTTTTT.

V is TRBV18 and J is TRBJ2-7, with TRBD1 as a possible D gene (5 bases). Deletions cut 3 bases from V and 2 bases from J, with 14 bases between. Germline assignment: CDR1 KGHSH and CDR2 LQKENI. The CDR3 has 15 amino acids. The CDR3 region is CASSPIRQPTYEQYF. CDR3 in DNA: TGTGCCAGCTCACCCATTAGACAGCCCACCTACGAGCAGTACTTC.

This clone was counted ten times or more. The J gene is TRBJ1-3, the V gene TRBV3-1 (or the pseudogene TRBV3-2), with D uncertain. Trimming left V 1 base short and J 3 bases short, with 4 bases between. Germline V gene lookup returns CDR1 LGHDT and CDR2 YNNKEL (reference sequence). The CDR3 is 13 residues long. The CDR3 sequence is CASSQVGGNTIYF. The CDR3 nucleotides read TGTGCCAGCAGCCAAGTGGGTGGAAACACCATATATTTT.

This clone appeared once. V is TRBV5-1 and J is TRBJ1-1; 9 bases match TRBD1. Germline V gives CDR1 SGHRS, CDR2 YFSETQ. V shed 5 bases, J shed 4 bases, and the junction held 3 bases outside the gene matches. The CDR3 runs 13 residues. The CDR3 here is CASSEQGATEAFF. As DNA, the CDR3 is TGCGCCAGCAGTGAACAGGGGGCCACTGAAGCTTTCTTT.

The chain carries TRBV7-2 and TRBJ1-1, with D hard to call. The CDR3 spans 15 residues. Trimming stripped 5 bases from V and 4 bases from J, with 17 bases between. Germline V gene data show CDR1 as SGHTA and CDR2 as FQGNSA. CDR3 loop: CASSPVAPASTEAFF. CDR3 in DNA: TGTGCCAGCAGCCCCGTAGCCCCCGCGAGCACTGAAGCTTTCTTT. Supplemented by reference TRBV7-2 and TRBJ1-1, the full variable domain reads GAGVSQSPSNKVTEKGKDVELRCDPISGHTALYWYRQSLGQGLEFLIYFQGNSAPDKSGLPSDRFSAERTGGSVSTLTIQRTQQEDSAVYLCASSPVAPASTEAFFGQGTRLTVV.

V usage is TRBV5-6 and J usage is TRBJ2-3; 7 bases map to TRBD1. Per germline, CDR1 SGHDT and CDR2 YYEEEE. There are 15 residues in the CDR3. V shed 3 bases, J shed 5 bases, and the junction held 9 bases outside the gene matches. CDR3 sequence (DNA): TGTGCCAGCAGCTCGATCCCACGGACAGGAGATACGCAGTATTTT. This encodes CASSSIPRTGDTQYF.

The CDR3 region is CAWSLGGITDTQYF. For the CDR3, the DNA is TGTGCCTGGAGCCTAGGGGGTATCACAGATACGCAGTATTTT. The chain carries TRBV30 and TRBJ2-3, with D perhaps TRBD1 (6 bases). The germline gives CDR1 GTSNPN, CDR2 SVGIG (reference sequence). This CDR3 has 14 amino acids. The germline V and J ends were trimmed by 3 bases and 2 bases, with 12 bases remaining between them.

V gene TRBV7-9 combines with J gene TRBJ1-1; D gene ambiguous. Germline V gene lookup returns CDR1 SEHNR and CDR2 FQNEAQ (reference sequence). Trimming cost V 3 bases and J 3 bases, with 8 bases left between them. CDR3 size: 13 residues. The CDR3 DNA is TGTGCCAGCAGCTTTGGGCAGCACACTGAAGCTTTCTTT. Encoded protein: CASSFGQHTEAFF.

This chain links TRBV6-1 with TRBJ2-3; TRBD1 matches 8 bases. The J segment lost 0 bases and the V segment lost 0 bases, leaving 8 bases of the junction unmatched. The CDR3 sequence is 18 residues long. Germline values: CDR1 MNHNS, CDR2 SASEGT. The CDR3 region is CASSEAGPGGHSTDTQYF. DNA of the CDR3: TGTGCCAGCAGTGAAGCCGGTCCAGGGGGCCACAGCACAGATACGCAGTATTTT.

This chain links TRBV6-6 with TRBJ1-4; D is ambiguous. The CDR3 consists of 16 residues. V lost 2 bases, J lost 3 bases, and 13 bases lay in between. Germline V gene data show CDR1 as MNHNY and CDR2 as SVGAGI (reference sequence). Here the CDR3 DNA reads TGTGCCAGCAGTTACGCTGGACGGTTATCTAATGAAAAACTGTTTTTT. Translated: CASSYAGRLSNEKLFF.

J is TRBJ1-1 and V is TRBV6-5; possible D gene TRBD1, 5 bases. CDR1 MNHEY and CDR2 SVGAGI come from the germline V gene. Trimming took 2 bases from V and 1 from J, leaving 8 bases between them. CDR3 length: 14 amino acids. The CDR3 protein is CASSYRQQNTEAFF. Written as DNA, the CDR3 is TGTGCCAGCAGTTACCGACAGCAGAACACTGAAGCTTTCTTT.

V usage is TRBV7-2 and J usage is TRBJ2-1; no definite D call. This CDR3 spans 13 amino acids. V lost 8 bases to trimming and J lost 6 bases, with 14 bases between them. Germline CDR1 SGHTA, CDR2 FQGNSA. In DNA, the CDR3 is TGTGCCAGCTCAACCGCCCCCATCAATGAGCAGTTCTTC. Its translation: CASSTAPINEQFF.

The gene calls are TRBV19 and TRBJ2-5, with TRBD1 identical over 9 bases. The V segment lost 4 bases and the J segment 7 bases; nucleotides outside the gene matches: 7. The CDR3 runs to 14 residues. Germline V CDR1 and CDR2: LNHDA, SQIVND (reference sequence). The CDR3 DNA reads TGTGCCAGTAGTAAGGGACAGGGCCATATGACCCAGTACTTC. Amino acids: CASSKGQGHMTQYF.